This TCR beta chain was documented in a study of identical twins listed by TCRdb under 2016. Study-wide context: To test whether fetal clonotypes persist, this study deep-sequenced TCR alpha and beta repertoires from monozygotic twins, from unrelated adults of various ages, and from cord blood. To rule out contamination, replicate twin experiments were performed at different times with different library preparation protocols. Summary of the overall study and its limitations: Fewer insertions were carried by abundant cord blood beta clonotypes; a weaker similar trend was observed in young adult naive repertoires, while no such trend was observed in memory repertoires. Compared with coincidental sharing between unrelated individuals, out-of-frame TCR alpha sequences shared between twins showed an excess of sequences with low generation probability. Zero-insertion analyses could be partly confounded by invariant T cells such as MAIT and iNKT, although diverse VJ usage argued against such confounding for most clonotypes. Excess twin sharing in beta out-of-frame sequences was weaker because fewer shared sequences lowered the signal-to-noise ratio. In monozygotic twins, recombination models systematically underestimated out-of-frame TCR alpha sharing, but the models matched the sharing seen between unrelated individuals. Because the same donors could not be followed over many years, the conclusions depended on cross-sectional statistical analysis.

Every donor was a healthy Caucasian. The library was built by means of 5' RACE. The sample was run on an Illumina HiSeq 2000. Template switching added a universal primer binding site, and the final cDNA carried a unique molecular identifier that allowed TCR cDNA molecules to be counted accurately. Specific primers in the conserved constant-segment region were used to synthesize first-strand cDNA for the TCR alpha and beta chains. To control for contamination, every cDNA library carried two barcodes: a SMART-Mk sample barcode plus Illumina barcodes. Two successive PCR steps introduced TruSeq adapter sequences along with Illumina sample barcodes. TCR alpha and beta cDNA libraries were sequenced on the Illumina HiSeq platform with custom primers. For the original study's pipeline: Unique molecular identifiers were extracted from raw reads with MiGEC, and CDR3 positions were determined with MiXCR. Recombination models were inferred per individual with the repgenHMM and IGoR tools using an EM algorithm. The analysis of shared clonotypes was done with the tcR package in R, with sharing normalized by the product of cloneset sizes. To study raw recombination without the effects of thymic and clonal selection, out-of-frame nonproductive sequences were analyzed. TCRdb itself trimmed the public reads at Q25 with fastp, ran MiXCR and retained productive beta chains. Entries that share a CDR3 protein sequence are merged under the most common genes and DNA. The V and J calls were determined by TCRdb, not by the authors. The sample includes more than 1.5 million distinct CDR3 sequences, with 25% to 35% observed a single time. The ten largest clones add up to 0.25% to 0.3% of the sample.

The sample holds one count of this clonotype. What antigen it recognizes has not been identified. This may stem from a read error, because a much larger clone lies one nucleotide away. The receptor was derived from a newborn girl in good health. Sequences were obtained from cord blood.

This receptor has the CDR3 CGGGTSYEQYF. The DNA reads TGCGGCGGGGGGACTTCCTACGAGCAGTACTTC. The chain employs TRBV29-1 and TRBJ2-7, with 8 bases aligning to TRBD2. The CDR3 measures 11 amino acids from cysteine to phenylalanine. Only the CDR3 portion is preserved as DNA: 33 bases, with reading frame beginning at the first base. CDR1 and CDR2 are read off the germline V gene as SQVTM and ANQGSEA.